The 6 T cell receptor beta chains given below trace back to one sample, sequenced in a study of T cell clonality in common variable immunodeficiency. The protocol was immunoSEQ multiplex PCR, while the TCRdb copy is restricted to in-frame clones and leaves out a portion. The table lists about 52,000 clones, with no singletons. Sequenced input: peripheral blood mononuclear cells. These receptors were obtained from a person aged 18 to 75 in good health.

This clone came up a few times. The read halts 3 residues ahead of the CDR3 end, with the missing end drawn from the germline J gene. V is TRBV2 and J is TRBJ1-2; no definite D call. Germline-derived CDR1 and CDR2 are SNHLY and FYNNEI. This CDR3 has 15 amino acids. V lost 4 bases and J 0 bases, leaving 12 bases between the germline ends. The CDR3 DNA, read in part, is TGTGCCAGCAGTGGGTACAGAGGAACTAACTATGGC. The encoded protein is CASSGYRGTNYG. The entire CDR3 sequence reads CASSGYRGTNYGYTF.

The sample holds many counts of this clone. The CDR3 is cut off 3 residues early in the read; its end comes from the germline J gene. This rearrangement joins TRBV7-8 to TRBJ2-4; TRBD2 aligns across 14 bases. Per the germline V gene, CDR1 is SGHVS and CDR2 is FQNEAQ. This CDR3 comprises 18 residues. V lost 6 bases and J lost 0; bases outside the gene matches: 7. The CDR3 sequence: CASSPTSGRAKAKNIQYF. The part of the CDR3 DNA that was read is TGTGCCAGCAGTCCGACTAGCGGGAGGGCCAAAGCCAAAAACATT.

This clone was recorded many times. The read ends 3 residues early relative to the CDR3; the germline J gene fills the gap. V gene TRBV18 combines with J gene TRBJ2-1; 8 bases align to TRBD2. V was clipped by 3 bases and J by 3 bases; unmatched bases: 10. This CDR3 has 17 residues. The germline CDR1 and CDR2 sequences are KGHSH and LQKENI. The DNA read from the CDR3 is TGTGCCAGCTCACCCCACGCGGGCGGGGGGCTCTACAATGAG. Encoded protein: CASSPHAGGGLYNE. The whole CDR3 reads CASSPHAGGGLYNEQFF.

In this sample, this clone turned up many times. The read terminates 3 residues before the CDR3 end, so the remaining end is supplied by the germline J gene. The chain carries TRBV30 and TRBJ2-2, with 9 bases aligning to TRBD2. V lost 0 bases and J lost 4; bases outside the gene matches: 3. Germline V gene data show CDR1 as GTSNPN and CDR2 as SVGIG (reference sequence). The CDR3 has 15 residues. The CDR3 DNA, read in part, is TGTGCCTGGAGTGTTGGGACTAGCAGCACCGGGGAG. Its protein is CAWSVGTSSTGE. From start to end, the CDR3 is CAWSVGTSSTGELFF.

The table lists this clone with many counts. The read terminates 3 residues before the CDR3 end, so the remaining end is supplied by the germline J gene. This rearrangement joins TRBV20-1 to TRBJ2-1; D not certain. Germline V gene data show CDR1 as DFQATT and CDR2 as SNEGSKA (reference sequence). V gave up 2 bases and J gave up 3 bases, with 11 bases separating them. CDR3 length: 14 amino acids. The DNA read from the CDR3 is TGCAGTGCTAGATCGTGGCGGAACTACAATGAG. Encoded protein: CSARSWRNYNE. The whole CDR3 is CSARSWRNYNEQFF.

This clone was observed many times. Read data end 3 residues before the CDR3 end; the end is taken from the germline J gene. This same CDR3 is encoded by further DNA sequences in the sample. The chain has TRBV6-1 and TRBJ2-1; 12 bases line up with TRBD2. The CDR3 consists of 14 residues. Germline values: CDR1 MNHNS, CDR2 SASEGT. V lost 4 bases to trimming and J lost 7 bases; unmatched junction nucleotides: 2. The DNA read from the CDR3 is TGTGCCAGCAGTGGGCTAGCGGGAGGGAATGAG. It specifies CASSGLAGGNE. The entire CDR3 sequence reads CASSGLAGGNEQFF.